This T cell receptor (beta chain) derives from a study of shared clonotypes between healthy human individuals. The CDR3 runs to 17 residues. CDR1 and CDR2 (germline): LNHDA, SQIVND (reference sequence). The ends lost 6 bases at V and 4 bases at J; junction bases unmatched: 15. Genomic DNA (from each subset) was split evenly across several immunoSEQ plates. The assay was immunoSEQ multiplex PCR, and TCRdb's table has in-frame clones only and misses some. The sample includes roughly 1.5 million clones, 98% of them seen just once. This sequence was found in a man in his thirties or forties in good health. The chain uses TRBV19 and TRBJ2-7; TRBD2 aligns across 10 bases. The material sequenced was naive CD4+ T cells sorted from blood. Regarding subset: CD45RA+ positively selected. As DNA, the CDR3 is TGTGCCAGTAGCCCGACCCCTCGGGCTAGCGGGAGTTACGAGCAGTACTTC. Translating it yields CASSPTPRASGSYEQYF.